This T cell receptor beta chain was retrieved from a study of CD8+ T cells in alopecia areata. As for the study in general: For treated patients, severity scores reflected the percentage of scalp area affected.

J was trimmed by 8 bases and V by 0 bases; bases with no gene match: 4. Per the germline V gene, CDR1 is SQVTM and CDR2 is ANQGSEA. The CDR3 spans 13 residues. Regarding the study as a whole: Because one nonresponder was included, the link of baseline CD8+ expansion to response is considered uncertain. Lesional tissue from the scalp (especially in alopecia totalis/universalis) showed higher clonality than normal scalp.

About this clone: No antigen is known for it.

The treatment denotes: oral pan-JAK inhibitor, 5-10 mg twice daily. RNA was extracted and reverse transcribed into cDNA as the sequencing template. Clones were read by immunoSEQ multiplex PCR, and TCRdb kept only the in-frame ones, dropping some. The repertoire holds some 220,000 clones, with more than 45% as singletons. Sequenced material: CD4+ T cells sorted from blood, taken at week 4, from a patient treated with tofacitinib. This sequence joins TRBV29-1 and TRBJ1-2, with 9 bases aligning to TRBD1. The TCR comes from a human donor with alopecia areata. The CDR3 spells CSVEEQGAGGYTF. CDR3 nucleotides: TGCAGCGTTGAAGAACAGGGGGCTGGGGGCTACACCTTC.